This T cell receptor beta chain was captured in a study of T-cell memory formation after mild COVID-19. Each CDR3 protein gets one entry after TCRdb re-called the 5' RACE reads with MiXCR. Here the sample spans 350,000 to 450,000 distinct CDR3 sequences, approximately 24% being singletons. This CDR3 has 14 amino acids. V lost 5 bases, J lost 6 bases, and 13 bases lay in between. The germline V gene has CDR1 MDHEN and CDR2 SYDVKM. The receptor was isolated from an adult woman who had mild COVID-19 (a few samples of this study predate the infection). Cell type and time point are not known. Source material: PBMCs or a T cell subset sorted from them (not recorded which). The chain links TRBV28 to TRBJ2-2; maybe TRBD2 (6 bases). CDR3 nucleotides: TGTGCCAGCAGTATCACGTCGGGGGCCGGGGAGCTGTTTTTT. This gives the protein CASSITSGAGELFF.